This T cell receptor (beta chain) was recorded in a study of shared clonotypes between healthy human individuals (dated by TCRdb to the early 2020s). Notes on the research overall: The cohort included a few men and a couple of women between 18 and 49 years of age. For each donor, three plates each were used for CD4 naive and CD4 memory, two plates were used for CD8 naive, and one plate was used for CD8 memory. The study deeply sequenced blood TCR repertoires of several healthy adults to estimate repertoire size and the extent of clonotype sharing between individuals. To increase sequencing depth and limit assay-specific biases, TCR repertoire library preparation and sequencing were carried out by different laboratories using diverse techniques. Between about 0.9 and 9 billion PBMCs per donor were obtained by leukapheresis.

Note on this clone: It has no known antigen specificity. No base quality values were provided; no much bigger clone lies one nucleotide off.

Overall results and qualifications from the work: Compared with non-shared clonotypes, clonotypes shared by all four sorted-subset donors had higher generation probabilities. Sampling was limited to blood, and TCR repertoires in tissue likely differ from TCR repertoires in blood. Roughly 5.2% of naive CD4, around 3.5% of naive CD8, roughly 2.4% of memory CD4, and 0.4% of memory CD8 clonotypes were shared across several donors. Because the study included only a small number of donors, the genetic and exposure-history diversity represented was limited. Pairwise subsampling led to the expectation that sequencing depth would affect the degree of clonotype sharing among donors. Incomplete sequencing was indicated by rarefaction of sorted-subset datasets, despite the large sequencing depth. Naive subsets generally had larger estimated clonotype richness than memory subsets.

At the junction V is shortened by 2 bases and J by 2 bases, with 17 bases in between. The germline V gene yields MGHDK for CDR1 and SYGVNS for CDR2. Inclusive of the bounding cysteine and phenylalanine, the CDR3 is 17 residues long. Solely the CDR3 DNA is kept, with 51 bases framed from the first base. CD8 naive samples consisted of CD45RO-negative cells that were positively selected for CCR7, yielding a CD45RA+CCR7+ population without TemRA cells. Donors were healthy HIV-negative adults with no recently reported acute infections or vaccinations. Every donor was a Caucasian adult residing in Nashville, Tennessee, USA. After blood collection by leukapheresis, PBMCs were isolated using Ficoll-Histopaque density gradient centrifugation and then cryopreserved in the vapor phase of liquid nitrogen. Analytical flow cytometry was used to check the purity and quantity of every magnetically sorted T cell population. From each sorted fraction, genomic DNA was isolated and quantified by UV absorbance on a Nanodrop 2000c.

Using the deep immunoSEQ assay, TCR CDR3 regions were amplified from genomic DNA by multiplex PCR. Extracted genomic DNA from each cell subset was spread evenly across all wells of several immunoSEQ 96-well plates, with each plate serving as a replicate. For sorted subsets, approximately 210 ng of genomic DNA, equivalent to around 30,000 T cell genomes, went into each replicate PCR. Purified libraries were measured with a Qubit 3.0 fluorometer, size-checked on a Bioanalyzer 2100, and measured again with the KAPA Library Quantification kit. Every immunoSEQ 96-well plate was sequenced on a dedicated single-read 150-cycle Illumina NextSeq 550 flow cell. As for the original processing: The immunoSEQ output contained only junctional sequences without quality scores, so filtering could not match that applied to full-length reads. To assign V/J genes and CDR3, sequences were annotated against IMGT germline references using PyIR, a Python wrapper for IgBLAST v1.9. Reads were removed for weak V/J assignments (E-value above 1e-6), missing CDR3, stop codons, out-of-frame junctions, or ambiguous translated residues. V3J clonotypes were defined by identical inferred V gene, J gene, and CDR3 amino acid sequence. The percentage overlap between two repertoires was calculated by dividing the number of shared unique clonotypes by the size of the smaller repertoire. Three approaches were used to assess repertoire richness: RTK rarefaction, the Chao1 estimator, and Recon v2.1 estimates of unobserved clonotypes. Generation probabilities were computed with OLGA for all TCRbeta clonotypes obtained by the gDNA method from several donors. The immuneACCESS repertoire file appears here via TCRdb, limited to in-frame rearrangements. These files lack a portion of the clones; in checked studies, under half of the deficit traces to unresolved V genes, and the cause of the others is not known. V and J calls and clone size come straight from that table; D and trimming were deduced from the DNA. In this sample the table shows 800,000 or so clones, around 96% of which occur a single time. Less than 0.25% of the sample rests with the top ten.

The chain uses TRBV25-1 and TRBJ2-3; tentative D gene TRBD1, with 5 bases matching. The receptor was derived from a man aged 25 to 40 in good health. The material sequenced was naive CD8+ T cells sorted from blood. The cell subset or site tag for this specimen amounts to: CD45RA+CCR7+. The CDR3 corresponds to CASSELTPGWVTDTQYF. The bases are TGTGCCAGCAGTGAACTTACTCCAGGGTGGGTCACAGATACGCAGTATTTT.